The TCR beta chain described here comes from a study of vaccination effects on CD4 cells after COVID-19. Study outcomes and limitations: Long after vaccination, the clones induced by infection and by vaccine shrank markedly in size.

Concerning this clone: Its specificity is unknown.

This CDR3 is 18 amino acids long. V shed 3 bases and J 6 bases; nucleotides not matched to a gene: 12. Germline V gene sequence: CDR1 LNHDA, CDR2 SQIVND (reference sequence). The assay was immunoSEQ multiplex PCR, and TCRdb's table has in-frame clones only and misses some. The sample lists tens of thousands of clones, about two thirds occurring once. Sequencing in the ViraFEST assay came after antigen-specific CD4+ T cells had been expanded with viral peptide pools, which were used to stimulate PBMC. Culturing for about 10 days preceded CD4+ T cell isolation. Among the vaccine recipients, none had a prior SARS-CoV-2 infection, and nucleocapsid antibodies were negative.

The sequence came from a human donor who received a COVID-19 vaccine. The chain is built from TRBV19 and TRBJ1-6; 9 bases fit TRBD1. Sequenced here: CD4+ T cells from PBMCs cultured with SARS-CoV-2 spike peptides, sampled before COVID-19 vaccination. The CDR3 spells CASSILPTGTGSNSPLHF. CDR3 bases: TGTGCCAGTAGTATTCTTCCTACCGGGACAGGGAGTAATTCACCCCTCCACTTT.